Sequencing of this T cell receptor beta chain was carried out in a study of T-cell reconstitution after alpha-beta-depleted transplantation in children. V lost 2 bases, J lost 1 base, and 12 bases lay in between. Germline lookup yields CDR1 ENHRY and CDR2 SYGVKD. The CDR3 has 15 amino acids. This clonotype has just a few counts. Unique molecular identifiers featured in how the TCRbeta library was prepared. MiXCR, applied by TCRdb to the PCR reads, yields one record per CDR3 protein. The data hold about 610,000 distinct CDR3 sequences, with over 9.5% observed a single time. Specimen: PBMCs from the stem cell graft donor, collected from the stem cell graft. This clonotype was obtained from a human donor who donated a stem cell graft to a child with acute myeloid leukemia. This chain links TRBV10-3 with TRBJ2-7; TRBD1 might be the D (5 bases). The CDR3 bases are TGTGCCATCAGTGAGACCCAGCAGGGTTCCTACGAGCAGTACTTC. Its translation: CAISETQQGSYEQYF.